This T cell receptor beta chain appears in the sequencing data of a study of T cells expressing NK-cell markers. TCRdb derives one entry per CDR3 protein from the 5' RACE reads, leaving out DNA. This sample's clone table lists hundreds of thousands of distinct CDR3 sequences. CDR1 and CDR2 from the germline V gene are MDHEN and SYDVKM. The CDR3 sequence is 13 residues long. Sequencing input: blood T cells: a sorted CD56 or NKG2C T cell subset, CD4+ or CD8+ T cells, or bulk PBMC T cells (not recorded which). The TCR was taken from a woman between 18 and 70 years old in good health. The J gene is TRBJ2-7, the V gene TRBV28; TCRdb gives TRBD1 as the D gene, but with no DNA this cannot be confirmed. CDR3 in amino acids: CASSLDNSYEQYF.